A selection of T cell receptor beta chains follows, all from one sample in a study of regulatory T cells in long-lasting Graves disease. TCRdb used MiXCR to reprocess the multiplex PCR reads, holding one entry per CDR3 protein. The data show some 220,000 distinct CDR3 sequences, about 19% seen once. The same specimen was also included in a second study, on T cells in Graves' hyperthyroidism and ophthalmopathy.

The sample consisted of peripheral blood mononuclear cells (PBMCs), taken at new diagnosis, from a patient treated with antithyroid drugs. These receptors all stem from a woman in her twenties or thirties with Graves disease. Both conserved end residues are part of each CDR3. The order of the fields is CDR3 DNA, CDR3 protein, clone size, D gene, J gene, V gene. A D gene is named only where the DNA matches it firmly. A clone size is listed for some rows: how often the clone was seen (once, few, many), or a class if it is expanded.

TGTGCCAGCACCAAACGGGGACAGCAAGAGACCCAGTACTTC,CASTKRGQQETQYF,-,TRBD1,TRBJ2-5,TRBV12-3/TRBV12-4
TGTGCCAGCAGTTACTGGGGGCGCAATCAGCCCCAGCATTTT,CASSYWGRNQPQHF,many,-,TRBJ1-5,TRBV6-2/TRBV6-3
TGTGCCAGCAGCTTAGTGGGGGGGTGGGTAGATAGCAATCAGCCCCAGCATTTT,CASSLVGGWVDSNQPQHF,many,-,TRBJ1-5,TRBV11-2
TGTGCCAGCGGGGGGAGGGATACACTAGCCAAAAACATTCAGTACTTC,CASGGRDTLAKNIQYF,many,TRBD2,TRBJ2-4,TRBV6-1
TGTGCCAGCATTAGGAACACCCGCCGTCTCAGCGGGAGGATAGTAGATGAGCAGTTCTTC,CASIRNTRRLSGRIVDEQFF,-,TRBD2,TRBJ2-1,TRBV2
TGCAGTGCTAGACATTTCGATGGAGCCGGGGAGCTGTTTTTT,CSARHFDGAGELFF,many,-,TRBJ2-2,TRBV20-1
TGTGCCTGGAGTTGGGGCGACACTGAAGCTTTCTTT,CAWSWGDTEAFF,many,-,TRBJ1-1,TRBV30
TGTGCCAGCAGCTTACGGCCTAGCCGGAGCTCCTACAATGAGCAGTTCTTC,CASSLRPSRSSYNEQFF,many,-,TRBJ2-1,TRBV7-2
TGTGCCAGCAGCCCACGGACTAGCGAGGAGACCCAGTACTTC,CASSPRTSEETQYF,many,TRBD2,TRBJ2-5,TRBV7-9
TGTGCCAGTAGTATAGGAGGCCTGAATGAGCAGTTCTTC,CASSIGGLNEQFF,many,-,TRBJ2-1,TRBV19
TGTGCCAGCAGCCTCGTAGGGACTGCCTCTGAAGCTTTCTTT,CASSLVGTASEAFF,many,-,TRBJ1-1,TRBV12-3/TRBV12-4
TGTGCCAGCACCCCCCGAGGGGCGAGCTCCTACGAGCAGTACTTC,CASTPRGASSYEQYF,many,-,TRBJ2-7,TRBV5-6
TGTGCCAGCAGCTCCGGACTAGCGGGCCCGGCGGGGACCCAGTACTTC,CASSSGLAGPAGTQYF,many,TRBD2,TRBJ2-5,TRBV5-6
TGTGCTAGCAGTGACTGGGGACAGGGGCTTCCAGGGACCCAGTACTTC,CASSDWGQGLPGTQYF,few,TRBD1,TRBJ2-5,TRBV2
TGTGCTAGTGGTTTGGTACGCCAGTACAATGAGCAGTTCTTC,CASGLVRQYNEQFF,many,-,TRBJ2-1,TRBV12-5
TGTGCCATCAGTGGGGCTAGCGGGGTTTCCTACGAGCAGTACTTC,CAISGASGVSYEQYF,many,TRBD2,TRBJ2-7,TRBV10-3
TGCAGTGCTACCGCCACAAACTACAATGAGCAGTTCTTC,CSATATNYNEQFF,many,-,TRBJ2-1,TRBV20-1
TGCGCCAGCAGATGGGGAGATATGAACACTGAAGCTTTCTTT,CASRWGDMNTEAFF,many,-,TRBJ1-1,TRBV5-1
TGTGCCAGCAGTTTGTCTGGACAGGGCTCCCGGGAGCTGTTTTTT,CASSLSGQGSRELFF,many,TRBD1,TRBJ2-2,TRBV12-3/TRBV12-4
TGTGCCAGCACCGATGGACCGTCCAAGCCAGGGGGTAGTGAGCAGTTCTTC,CASTDGPSKPGGSEQFF,-,TRBD1,TRBJ2-1,TRBV11-2
TGCGCCAGCAGCTTGGGGGCAGGGGGGGACACTGAAGCTTTCTTT,CASSLGAGGDTEAFF,many,TRBD1,TRBJ1-1,TRBV5-1
TGTGCCAGCAGTGAAGGTGGGCTCCGCTTTGATACGCAGTATTTT,CASSEGGLRFDTQYF,many,-,TRBJ2-3,TRBV6-2/TRBV6-3
TGCGCCAGCGGCGAAGGACAGGGAAGATACGATGAGCAGTTCTTC,CASGEGQGRYDEQFF,many,TRBD1,TRBJ2-1,TRBV5-1
TGCGCCAGCAGCCAAGCCGGGACAGGAGTCTATGGCTACACCTTC,CASSQAGTGVYGYTF,few,TRBD1,TRBJ1-2,TRBV4-1
TGTGCTAGTACAGGGGACCCCTACAATGAGCAGTTCTTC,CASTGDPYNEQFF,-,TRBD1,TRBJ2-1,TRBV28
TGTGCCAGCAAGTTGGCTGACACCCTGAACACCGGGGAGCTGTTTTTT,CASKLADTLNTGELFF,-,-,TRBJ2-2,TRBV12-3/TRBV12-4
TGTGCCAGCAGTTTATCACTAGCCGCTCCCTACGAGCAGTACTTC,CASSLSLAAPYEQYF,few,-,TRBJ2-7,TRBV27
TGTGCCAGCAGTTGGGGACAGGGGGAGACCCAGTACTTC,CASSWGQGETQYF,-,TRBD1,TRBJ2-5,TRBV6-5
TGTGCCAGCAAACTAGCGGGGGCAGAGACCCAGTACTTC,CASKLAGAETQYF,many,TRBD2,TRBJ2-5,TRBV2
TGTGCCAGCAGTCTAAGCGAAGGCTCAGGGACGTCTGGCTACACCTTC,CASSLSEGSGTSGYTF,once,-,TRBJ1-2,TRBV12-3/TRBV12-4
TGCGCCAGCAGCTTAGGAGGGGTGTATTCCCCTGAAGCTTTCTTT,CASSLGGVYSPEAFF,many,-,TRBJ1-1,TRBV5-1
TGTGCCAGCTTCCAACCTGACCAGGGTTACAATGAGCAGTTCTTC,CASFQPDQGYNEQFF,few,-,TRBJ2-1,TRBV18
TGTGCTAGTGGTTTGACCTGGACGGCGAATCAGCCCCAGCATTTT,CASGLTWTANQPQHF,many,-,TRBJ1-5,TRBV12-5
TGCAGTGCAAGGGAAGCGAGGAGGGCGCATGAAAAACTGTCTTTT,CSAREARRAHEKLSF,-,-,TRBJ1-4,TRBV20-1
TGTGCCAGCAGCCTACAGGGTTCCCTCACCTACGAGCAGTACTTC,CASSLQGSLTYEQYF,-,-,TRBJ2-7,TRBV6-1
TGCAGTGCTACGTACCAAGCCTCCAAAAACATTCAGTACTTC,CSATYQASKNIQYF,many,-,TRBJ2-4,TRBV20-1
TGTGCCAGCAGCTTAGCCAGGACCCTGACCCCGCGATCCTACAATGAGCAGTTCTTC,CASSLARTLTPRSYNEQFF,many,-,TRBJ2-1,TRBV7-2
TGCGCCAGCAGCTCAGTGAGGACAGGGGGAATGAAGGCTTTCTTT,CASSSVRTGGMKAFF,many,TRBD1,TRBJ1-1,TRBV5-1
TGTGCCAGTAGTATGGCGACAGGGGGCCATGAAAAACTGTTTTTT,CASSMATGGHEKLFF,many,TRBD1,TRBJ1-4,TRBV19
TGTGCCTGGGGGCGGGAGAGTGAGACCCAGTACTTC,CAWGRESETQYF,many,TRBD2,TRBJ2-5,TRBV30
TGTGCCAGCAGTGATCCATTAGCTAACTATGGCTACACCTTC,CASSDPLANYGYTF,many,-,TRBJ1-2,TRBV2
TGCGCCAGCAGCCCTACAGGTCGGAACACTGAAGCTTTCTTT,CASSPTGRNTEAFF,many,-,TRBJ1-1,TRBV5-1
TGCGCCAGCAGCCCGGGACAGGGTATAGGAAAACTGTTTTTT,CASSPGQGIGKLFF,many,TRBD1,TRBJ1-4,TRBV5-1
TGCAGTGCTAGTCACGGGAGTTGGGGGAATGAGCAGTTCTTC,CSASHGSWGNEQFF,many,-,TRBJ2-1,TRBV20-1
TGTGCCAGCAGTCCGGCGGGGGTGACGGGCACTGAAGCTTTCTTT,CASSPAGVTGTEAFF,many,-,TRBJ1-1,TRBV28
TGTGCCAGCAGCTTAATTGGGGGGCTTGGAGAGACCCAGTACTTC,CASSLIGGLGETQYF,many,-,TRBJ2-5,TRBV7-2
TGTGCCAGCAGTTACACAAAAGGGAACACTGAAGCTTTCTTT,CASSYTKGNTEAFF,many,-,TRBJ1-1,TRBV6-5
TGTGCCAGCTCCGGGGGATCGGGACACCCTAGCACAGATACGCAGTATTTT,CASSGGSGHPSTDTQYF,-,-,TRBJ2-3,TRBV19
TGCGCCAGCAGCTTTGGCGCTAGGACACATGAGAAGATTCAGTACTTC,CASSFGARTHEKIQYF,many,-,TRBJ2-4,TRBV5-1
TGTGCCAGCGGCTTGGACAACAGGGGGCCGGGGGATAATTCACCCCTCCACTTT,CASGLDNRGPGDNSPLHF,-,TRBD1,TRBJ1-6,TRBV11-3
TGTGCCATCAAGAACACCCAAGAGACCCAGTACTTC,CAIKNTQETQYF,-,-,TRBJ2-5,TRBV10-3
TGTGCCAGCAGCTCCGGGACAGCGTTGTACAATGAGCAGTTCTTC,CASSSGTALYNEQFF,many,TRBD1,TRBJ2-1,TRBV6-2/TRBV6-3